What follows are 5 T cell receptor beta chains derived from one specimen sequenced in a study of glioma-infiltrating T cells. Amplification of TCR alpha and beta CDR3 regions from RNA used iRepertoire nested multiplex PCR. TCRdb passed the multiplex PCR reads through MiXCR, listing each CDR3 protein once. The sample contains 170,000 or so distinct CDR3 sequences, about 46% of which appear only once. Sequencing was carried out using glioma tissue, nonneoplastic brain tissue, or PBMCs (not recorded which). The receptors were gathered from a human donor with low-grade glioma or glioblastoma, undergoing nonglioma brain surgery, or in good health (not recorded which).

Note on this clonotype: A much larger clone differs from this one at a single base, so this may be a read error. CDR3 loop: CASDSGSYNDQFF. CDR3 DNA sequence: TGTGCCAGCGACAGCGGGTCCTACAATGATCAGTTCTTC. The gene calls are TRBV2 and TRBJ2-1; D is perhaps TRBD2 (6 bases). The CDR3 totals 13 residues. Germline V gives CDR1 SNHLY, CDR2 FYNNEI.

This clonotype was seen ten or more times. The chain is built from TRBV20-1 and TRBJ1-5; 10 bases match TRBD1. Germline V gives CDR1 DFQATT, CDR2 SNEGSKA (reference sequence). With 7 bases clipped from V and 4 bases from J, the junction kept 4 bases outside the gene matches. The CDR3 sequence is 13 residues long. CDR3 nucleotide sequence: TGCAGTGTAAGGACAGGGGGTAATCAGCCCCAGCATTTT. Its translation: CSVRTGGNQPQHF.

This clonotype was seen more than once but under ten times. The rearrangement links TRBV29-1 to TRBJ1-2; TRBD1 matches at 9 bases. The CDR3 is 13 amino acids. V was clipped by 4 bases and J by 8 bases; unmatched bases: 8. Per germline, CDR1 SQVTM and CDR2 ANQGSEA. The CDR3 region has the DNA TGCAGCGTTGTGGTGGGACAGGGTTACGGCTACACCTTC. It translates to CSVVVGQGYGYTF.

This clonotype was detected many times. This chain joins TRBV7-2 and TRBJ2-1; D uncertain. The germline gives CDR1 SGHTA, CDR2 FQGNSA. V lost 4 bases and J 7 bases, leaving 8 bases between the germline ends. This CDR3 is built from 12 residues. The CDR3 here is CASSSTRNEQFF. Here the CDR3 DNA reads TGTGCCAGCAGCTCAACCAGGAATGAGCAGTTCTTC.

The rearrangement joins TRBV7-9 to TRBJ2-3; D perhaps matches TRBD2 (6 bases). V lost 2 bases to trimming and J lost 4 bases, with 10 bases between them. This CDR3 spans 14 amino acids. Germline lookup yields CDR1 SEHNR and CDR2 FQNEAQ (reference sequence). CDR3 sequence reads: CASSLLEGPDTQYF. The CDR3, as DNA: TGTGCCAGCAGCTTATTGGAGGGTCCAGATACGCAGTATTTT.